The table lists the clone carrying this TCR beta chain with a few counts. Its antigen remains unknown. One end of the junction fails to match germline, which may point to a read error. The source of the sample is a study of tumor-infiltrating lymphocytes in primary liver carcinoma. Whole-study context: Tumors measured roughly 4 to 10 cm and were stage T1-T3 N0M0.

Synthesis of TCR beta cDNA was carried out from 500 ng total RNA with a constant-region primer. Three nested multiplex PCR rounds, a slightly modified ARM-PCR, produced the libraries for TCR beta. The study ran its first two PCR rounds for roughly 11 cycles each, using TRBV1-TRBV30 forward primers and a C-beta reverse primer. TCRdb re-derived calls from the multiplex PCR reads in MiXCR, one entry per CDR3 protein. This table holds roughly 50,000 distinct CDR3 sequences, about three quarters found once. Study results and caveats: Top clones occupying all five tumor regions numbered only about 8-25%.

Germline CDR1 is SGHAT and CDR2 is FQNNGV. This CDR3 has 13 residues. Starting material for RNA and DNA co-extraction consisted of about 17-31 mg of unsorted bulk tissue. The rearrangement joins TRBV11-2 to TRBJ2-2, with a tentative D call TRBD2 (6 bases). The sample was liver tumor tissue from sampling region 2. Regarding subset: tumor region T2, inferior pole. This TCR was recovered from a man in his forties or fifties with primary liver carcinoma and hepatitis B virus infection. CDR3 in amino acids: CATGRGITGELFF. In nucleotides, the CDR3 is TGTGCCACGGGACGGGGGATCACCGGGGAACTGTTTTTT.